This T cell receptor beta chain emerged from a study of cytomegalovirus exposure and HLA in healthy donors. The CDR3 extends over 16 amino acids. Germline CDR1 is SGHTA and CDR2 is FQGNSA. The V gene end was trimmed by 1 base and the J gene end by 5 bases; junction bases not matched to a gene: 5. The PCR contained 60 Vbeta and 13 Jbeta primers. Data came from immunoSEQ multiplex PCR; TCRdb stores just in-frame clones and leaves some out. The sample shows roughly 150,000 clones, just under 75% of them seen only once. The receptor's source is a woman aged 18-29 years in good health and CMV-seronegative. The rearrangement links TRBV7-2 to TRBJ2-1; 10 bases are shared with TRBD1. The sequenced sample was PBMCs. For the CDR3, the DNA is TGTGCCAGCAGCTTAGTTTTCGGACAGGGGGACAATGAGCAGTTCTTC. Translated: CASSLVFGQGDNEQFF.